These 5 T cell receptor beta chains were sequenced from one sample in a study of blood T cells in healthy people across ages. A second PCR of roughly 7 to 11 cycles used a sample-barcoded 5' primer and a J-beta primer mix. One entry per CDR3 protein, called by TCRdb with MiXCR from the 5' RACE reads. This sample yields fewer than 1,000,000 distinct CDR3 sequences, of which roughly 44% are seen a single time; under 20% belongs to the top ten. Sample: blood. These receptors were collected from a man aged 60 to 69 in good health.

This clonotype was picked up many times. The rearrangement joins TRBV7-2 to TRBJ2-5, with D uncertain. Trimming shortened V by 3 bases and J by 2 bases, and 10 bases separated the two germline ends. Germline CDR1 SGHTA, CDR2 FQGNSA. CDR3 size: 14 residues. The CDR3 reads CASSFPSRQETQYF. The DNA for the CDR3 is TGTGCCAGCAGCTTCCCGTCTCGGCAAGAGACCCAGTACTTC.

This clonotype occurred a few times. The J gene is TRBJ2-1, the V gene TRBV6-1; unclear D gene. Germline CDR1 reads MNHNS; CDR2 reads SASEGT. The CDR3 extends over 13 amino acids. Trimming left V 8 bases short and J 2 bases short, with 10 bases between. CDR3 in amino acids: CASLRAPYNEQFF. The CDR3 DNA is TGTGCCAGCCTACGGGCCCCCTACAATGAGCAGTTCTTC.

V usage is TRBV30 and J usage is TRBJ2-5, with D tentatively TRBD1 (6 bases). CDR3 length: 13 residues. The germline V gene encodes CDR1 GTSNPN and CDR2 SVGIG (reference sequence). V gave up 2 bases and J gave up 11 bases, with 18 bases separating them. In DNA form, the CDR3 reads TGTGCCTGGAGTCCCGGACAGTCGAATGAGCAGTACTTC. Its translation: CAWSPGQSNEQYF. Supplemented by reference TRBV30 and TRBJ2-5, the full variable domain reads SQTIHQWPATLVQPVGSPLSLECTVEGTSNPNLYWYRQAAGRGLQLLFYSVGIGQISSEVPQNLSASRPQDRQFILSSKKLLLSDSGFYLCAWSPGQSNEQYFGPGTRLLVL.

This clonotype has a handful of counts. This chain connects TRBV6-2 or TRBV6-3 to TRBJ2-4, with 9 bases that match TRBD1. The CDR3 consists of 13 residues. The germline V gene has CDR1 MNHEY and CDR2 SVGEGT. The V gene end was trimmed by 7 bases and the J gene end by 13 bases; junction bases not matched to a gene: 11. CDR3 sequence reads: CASIRDRDMEQYF. The CDR3 DNA is TGTGCCAGCATCCGGGACAGGGACATGGAGCAGTACTTC.

The chain uses TRBV7-2 and TRBJ1-4; a possible D gene is TRBD1 (6 bases). The V and J ends lost 4 bases and 5 bases respectively, with 11 bases between them. The CDR3 contains 14 residues. The germline CDR1 and CDR2 sequences are SGHTA and FQGNSA. The CDR3 sequence is CASSSKTGNEKLFF. In DNA form, the CDR3 reads TGTGCCAGCAGCTCCAAGACAGGAAATGAAAAACTGTTTTTT.